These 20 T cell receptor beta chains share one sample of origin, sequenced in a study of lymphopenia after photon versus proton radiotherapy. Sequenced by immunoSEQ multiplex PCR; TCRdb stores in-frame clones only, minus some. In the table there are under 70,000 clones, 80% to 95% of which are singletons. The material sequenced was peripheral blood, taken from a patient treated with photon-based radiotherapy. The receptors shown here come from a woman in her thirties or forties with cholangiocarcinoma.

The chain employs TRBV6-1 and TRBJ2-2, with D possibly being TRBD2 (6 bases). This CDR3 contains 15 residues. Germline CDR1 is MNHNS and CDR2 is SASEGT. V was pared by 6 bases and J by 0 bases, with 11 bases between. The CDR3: CASRPGTANTGELFF. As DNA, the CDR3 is TGTGCCAGCAGACCGGGGACTGCGAACACCGGGGAGCTGTTTTTT.

The CDR3 region is CASSPTGGTDTQYF. The CDR3 DNA reads TGTGCCAGCTCACCGACAGGGGGCACAGATACGCAGTATTTT. The chain couples TRBV18 to TRBJ2-3; 8 positions match TRBD1. V was pared by 3 bases and J by 1 base, with 0 bases of the junction left unmatched. The CDR3 has 14 residues. Germline V gene lookup returns CDR1 KGHSH and CDR2 LQKENI.

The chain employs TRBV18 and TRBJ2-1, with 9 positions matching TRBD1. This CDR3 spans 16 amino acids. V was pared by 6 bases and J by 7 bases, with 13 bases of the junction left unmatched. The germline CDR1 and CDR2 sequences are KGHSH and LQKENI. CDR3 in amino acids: CASSQMDRGALNEQFF. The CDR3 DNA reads TGTGCCAGCTCCCAGATGGACAGGGGCGCTCTTAATGAGCAGTTCTTC.

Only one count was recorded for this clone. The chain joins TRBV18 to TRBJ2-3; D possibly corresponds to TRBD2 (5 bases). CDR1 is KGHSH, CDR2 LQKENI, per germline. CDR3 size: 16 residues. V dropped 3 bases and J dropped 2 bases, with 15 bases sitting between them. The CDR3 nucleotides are TGTGCCAGCTCACCGCTGAGACAAGGACTCACAGATACGCAGTATTTT. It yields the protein CASSPLRQGLTDTQYF.

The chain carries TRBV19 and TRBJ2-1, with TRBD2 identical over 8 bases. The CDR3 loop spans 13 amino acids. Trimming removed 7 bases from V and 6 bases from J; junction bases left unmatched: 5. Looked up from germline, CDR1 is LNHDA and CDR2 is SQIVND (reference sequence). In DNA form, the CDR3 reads TGTGCCAGTAATAACGGGAGGGCCAATGAGCAGTTCTTC. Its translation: CASNNGRANEQFF.

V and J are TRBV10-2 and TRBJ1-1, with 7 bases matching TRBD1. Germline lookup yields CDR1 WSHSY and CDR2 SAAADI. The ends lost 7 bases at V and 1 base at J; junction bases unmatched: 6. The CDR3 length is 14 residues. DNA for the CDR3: TGCGCCAGCAAACCGGGACAGTCGAACACTGAAGCTTTCTTT. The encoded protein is CASKPGQSNTEAFF.

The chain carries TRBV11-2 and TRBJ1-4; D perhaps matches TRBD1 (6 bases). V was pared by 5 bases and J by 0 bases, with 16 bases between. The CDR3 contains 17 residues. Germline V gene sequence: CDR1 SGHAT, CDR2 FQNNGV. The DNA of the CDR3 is TGTGCCAGCAGCCCCGAGGGGGGATCTGCAACTAATGAAAAACTGTTTTTT. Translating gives CASSPEGGSATNEKLFF. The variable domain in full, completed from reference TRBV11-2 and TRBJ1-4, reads EAGVAQSPRYKIIEKRQSVAFWCNPISGHATLYWYQQILGQGPKLLIQFQNNGVVDDSQLPKDRFSAERLKGVDSTLKIQPAKLEDSAVYLCASSPEGGSATNEKLFFGSGTQLSVL.

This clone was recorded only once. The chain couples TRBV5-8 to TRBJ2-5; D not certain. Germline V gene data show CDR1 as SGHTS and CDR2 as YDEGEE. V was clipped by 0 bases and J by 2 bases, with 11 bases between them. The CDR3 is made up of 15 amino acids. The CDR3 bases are TGTGCCAGCAGCTTGGGAAGGAAGCGACAAGAGACCCAGTACTTC. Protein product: CASSLGRKRQETQYF.

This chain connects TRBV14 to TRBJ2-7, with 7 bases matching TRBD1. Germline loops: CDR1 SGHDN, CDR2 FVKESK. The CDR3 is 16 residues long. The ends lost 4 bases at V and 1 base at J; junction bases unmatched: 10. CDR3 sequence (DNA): TGTGCCAGCAGCCCACCCGGGACAGCGAAATCCTACGAGCAGTACTTC. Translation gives CASSPPGTAKSYEQYF. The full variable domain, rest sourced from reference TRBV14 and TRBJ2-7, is EAGVTQFPSHSVIEKGQTVTLRCDPISGHDNLYWYRRVMGKEIKFLLHFVKESKQDESGMPNNRFLAERTGGTYSTLKVQPAELEDSGVYFCASSPPGTAKSYEQYFGPGTRLTVT.

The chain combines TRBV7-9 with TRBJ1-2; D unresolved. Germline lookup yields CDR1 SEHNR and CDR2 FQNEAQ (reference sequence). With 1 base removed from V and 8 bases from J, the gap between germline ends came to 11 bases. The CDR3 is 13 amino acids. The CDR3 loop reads CASSLGAGDGYTF. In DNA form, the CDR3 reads TGTGCCAGCAGCTTAGGCGCAGGCGACGGCTACACCTTC.

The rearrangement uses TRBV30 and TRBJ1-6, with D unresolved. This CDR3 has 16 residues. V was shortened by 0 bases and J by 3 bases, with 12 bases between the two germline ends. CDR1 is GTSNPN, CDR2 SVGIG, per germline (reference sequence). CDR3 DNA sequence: TGTGCCTGGAGTGTCCCCAATCTTAACTATAATTCACCCCTCCACTTT. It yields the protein CAWSVPNLNYNSPLHF.

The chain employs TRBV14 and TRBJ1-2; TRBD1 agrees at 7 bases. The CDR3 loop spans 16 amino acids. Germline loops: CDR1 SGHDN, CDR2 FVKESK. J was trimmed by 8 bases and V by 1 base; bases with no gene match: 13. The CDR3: CASSQGGSPTGRGYTF. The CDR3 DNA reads TGTGCCAGCAGCCAAGGCGGATCCCCGACAGGGCGCGGCTACACCTTC.

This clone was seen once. The CDR3 region has the DNA TGTGCCAGCAGTTACTGGGTATCAGGGGCCAACGTCCTGACTTTC. Translating it yields CASSYWVSGANVLTF. The V gene is TRBV6-5, the J gene TRBJ2-6; D remains unclear. This CDR3 spans 15 amino acids. Deletions cut 1 base from V and 4 bases from J, with 8 bases between. Germline V gene lookup returns CDR1 MNHEY and CDR2 SVGAGI.

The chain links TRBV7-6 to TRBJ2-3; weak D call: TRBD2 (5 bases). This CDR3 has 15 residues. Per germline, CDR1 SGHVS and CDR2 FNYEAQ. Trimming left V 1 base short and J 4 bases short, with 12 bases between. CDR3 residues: CASSLVRGIADTQYF. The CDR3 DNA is TGTGCCAGCAGCTTAGTCCGGGGAATAGCAGATACGCAGTATTTT. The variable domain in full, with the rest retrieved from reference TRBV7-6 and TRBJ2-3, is GAGVSQSPRYKVTKRGQDVALRCDPISGHVSLYWYRQALGQGPEFLTYFNYEAQQDKSGLPNDRFSAERPEGSISTLTIQRTEQRDSAMYRCASSLVRGIADTQYFGPGTRLTVL.

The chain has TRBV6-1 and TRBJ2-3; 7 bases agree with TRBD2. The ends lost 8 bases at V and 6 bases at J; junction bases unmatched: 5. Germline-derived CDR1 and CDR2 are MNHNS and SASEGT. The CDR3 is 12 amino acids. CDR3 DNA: TGTGCCAGCGCCAGACTAGCTGATACGCAGTATTTT. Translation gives CASARLADTQYF.

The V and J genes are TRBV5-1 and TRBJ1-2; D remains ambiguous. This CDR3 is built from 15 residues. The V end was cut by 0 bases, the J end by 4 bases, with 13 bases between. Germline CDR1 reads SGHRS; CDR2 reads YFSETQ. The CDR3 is CASSLGSVLGYGYTF. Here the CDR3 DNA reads TGCGCCAGCAGCTTGGGTTCCGTTTTGGGCTATGGCTACACCTTC.

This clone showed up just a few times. The CDR3 sequence: CASSGDPGHRVGNTIYF. The DNA of the CDR3 is TGTGCCAGCAGTGGGGACCCTGGCCACAGGGTTGGAAACACCATATATTTT. The V call is TRBV2, the J call TRBJ1-3, with D tentatively TRBD1 (6 bases). This CDR3 contains 17 residues. Trimming pared 4 bases from V and 3 bases from J, leaving 19 bases between. Looked up from germline, CDR1 is SNHLY and CDR2 is FYNNEI.

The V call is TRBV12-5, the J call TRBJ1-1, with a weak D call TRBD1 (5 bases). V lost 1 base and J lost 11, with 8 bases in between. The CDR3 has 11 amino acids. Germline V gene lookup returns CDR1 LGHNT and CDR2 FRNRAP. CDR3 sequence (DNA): TGTGCTAGTGGTTTGGAGGGGCGGGCTTTCTTT. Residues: CASGLEGRAFF.

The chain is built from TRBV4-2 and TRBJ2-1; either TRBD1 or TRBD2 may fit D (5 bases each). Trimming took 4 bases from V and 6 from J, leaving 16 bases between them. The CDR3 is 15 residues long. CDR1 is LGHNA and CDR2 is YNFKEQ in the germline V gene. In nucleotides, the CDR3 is TGTGCCAGCAGCCTCGGGACCCTGGGGGTCAATGAGCAGTTCTTC. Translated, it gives CASSLGTLGVNEQFF.

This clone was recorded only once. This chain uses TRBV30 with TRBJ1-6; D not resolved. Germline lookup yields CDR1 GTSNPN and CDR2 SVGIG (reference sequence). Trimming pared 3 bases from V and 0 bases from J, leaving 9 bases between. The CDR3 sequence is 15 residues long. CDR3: CAWSTKGSYNSPLHF. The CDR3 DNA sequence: TGTGCCTGGAGCACTAAGGGCTCCTATAATTCACCCCTCCACTTT.